Shown below are 23 T cell receptor beta chains from a single sample sequenced in a study of T cells expressing NK-cell markers. TCRdb re-called the 5' RACE reads; every CDR3 protein appears as one record, without DNA. The sample holds some 280,000 distinct CDR3 sequences. Sample: blood T cells: a sorted CD56 or NKG2C T cell subset, CD4+ or CD8+ T cells, or bulk PBMC T cells (not recorded which). These receptors were taken from a man younger than 35 in good health.

The chain combines TRBV12-3 or TRBV12-4 with TRBJ2-5; TCRdb's assignment of TRBD1 cannot be checked, as there is no DNA. This CDR3 contains 13 residues. The CDR3 here is CASSITGRETQYF.

The chain is built from TRBV12-5 and TRBJ1-5; the D gene TCRdb calls, TRBD1, cannot be checked with no DNA. The germline gives CDR1 LGHNT, CDR2 FRNRAP. CDR3 size: 15 residues. The CDR3 region is CASSPISFSNQPQHF. Using reference TRBV12-5 and TRBJ1-5 for the parts outside the CDR3, the full variable domain is DARVTQTPRHKVTEMGQEVTMRCQPILGHNTVFWYRQTMMQGLELLAYFRNRAPLDDSGMPKDRFSAEMPDATLATLKIQPSEPRDSAVYFCASSPISFSNQPQHFGDGTRLSIL.

The chain couples TRBV29-1 to TRBJ2-3; checking the TCRdb D call of TRBD2 is not possible without DNA. Germline V lookup: CDR1 SQVTM, CDR2 ANQGSEA. This CDR3 has 15 amino acids. CDR3 amino acids: CSVEMTGPSADTQYF.

The chain has TRBV12-3 or TRBV12-4 and TRBJ2-5. The CDR3 loop spans 14 amino acids. This CDR3 is CASSYRVRRETQYF.

The genes are TRBV19 and TRBJ2-1; TCRdb's D call, TRBD1, is unchecked because there is no DNA. The CDR3 contains 14 residues. Germline CDR1 reads LNHDA; CDR2 reads SQIVND (reference sequence). The CDR3 is CASSTHTRDNEQFF.

The chain couples TRBV18 to TRBJ2-7; the TRBD2 assignment by TCRdb is unverifiable without DNA. The germline V gene encodes CDR1 KGHSH and CDR2 LQKENI. This CDR3 region has 15 residues. CDR3: CASSPTGLATYEQYF.

The gene calls are TRBV5-1 and TRBJ1-5; there is no DNA to check the TCRdb D call of TRBD1. Germline values: CDR1 SGHRS, CDR2 YFSETQ. The CDR3 runs 18 residues. The CDR3 reads CASSPGWGTGNDNQPQHF. Looking up the rest from reference TRBV5-1 and TRBJ1-5 gives the full variable domain: KAGVTQTPRYLIKTRGQQVTLSCSPISGHRSVSWYQQTPGQGLQFLFEYFSETQRNKGNFPGRFSGRQFSNSRSEMNVSTLELGDSALYLCASSPGWGTGNDNQPQHFGDGTRLSIL.

The chain recombines TRBV27 with TRBJ2-1. Germline loops: CDR1 MNHEY, CDR2 SMNVEV (reference sequence). The CDR3 has 12 amino acids. The CDR3 region is CATTGPYNEQFF.

This sequence joins TRBV25-1 and TRBJ2-5; TCRdb returns TRBD1, unconfirmable since there is no DNA. The CDR3 spans 15 residues. Germline V gives CDR1 MGHDK, CDR2 SYGVNS. CDR3 sequence: CASSGPTGGKETQYF.

V is TRBV27 and J is TRBJ2-5. The germline CDR1 and CDR2 sequences are MNHEY and SMNVEV (reference sequence). The CDR3 consists of 15 residues. CDR3: CASSTILGPQETQYF.

The chain links TRBV20-1 to TRBJ2-3; TCRdb's D call, TRBD2, is unchecked because there is no DNA. Germline-derived CDR1 and CDR2 are DFQATT and SNEGSKA (reference sequence). CDR3 length: 13 amino acids. CDR3 residues: CSPQPGLKNTQYF.

The CDR3: CSVRLRQKMNTEAFF. The chain joins TRBV29-1 to TRBJ1-1. CDR1 is SQVTM, CDR2 ANQGSEA, per germline. The CDR3 consists of 15 residues.

The V gene is TRBV29-1, the J gene TRBJ2-5; the TCRdb D gene call, TRBD1, has no DNA to confirm it. The CDR3 covers 13 residues. Germline V gene data show CDR1 as SQVTM and CDR2 as ANQGSEA. CDR3 residues: CSGRTGAKETQYF. Filled out from reference TRBV29-1 and TRBJ2-5, the complete variable domain reads SAVISQKPSRDICQRGTSLTIQCQVDSQVTMMFWYRQQPGQSLTLIATANQGSEATYESGFVIDKFPISRPNLTFSTLTVSNMSPEDSSIYLCSGRTGAKETQYFGPGTRLLVL.

The rearrangement joins TRBV6-1 to TRBJ1-1. Germline CDR1 MNHNS, CDR2 SASEGT. The CDR3 sequence is 14 residues long. CDR3 residues: CASSEVGVRTEAFF.

The chain recombines TRBV19 with TRBJ2-1. Germline V lookup: CDR1 LNHDA, CDR2 SQIVND (reference sequence). This CDR3 comprises 12 residues. CDR3 protein: CASRTYYNEQFF.

V usage is TRBV11-2 and J usage is TRBJ2-2. The CDR3 spans 13 residues. Germline V gene lookup returns CDR1 SGHAT and CDR2 FQNNGV. The CDR3 protein is CASSPNRAGELFF.

The chain links TRBV28 to TRBJ2-7. This CDR3 is built from 15 residues. Germline values: CDR1 MDHEN, CDR2 SYDVKM. The CDR3 loop is CASSLGVGNTDEQYF.

The V and J genes are TRBV5-1 and TRBJ2-1. Germline loops: CDR1 SGHRS, CDR2 YFSETQ. This CDR3 contains 13 residues. The chain's CDR3 is CASSREHPNEQFF. Full variable domain (rest looked up from reference TRBV5-1 and TRBJ2-1): KAGVTQTPRYLIKTRGQQVTLSCSPISGHRSVSWYQQTPGQGLQFLFEYFSETQRNKGNFPGRFSGRQFSNSRSEMNVSTLELGDSALYLCASSREHPNEQFFGPGTRLTVL.

J is TRBJ1-1 and V is TRBV4-3. The length of the CDR3 is 12 residues. Germline CDR1 is LGHNA and CDR2 is YSLEER. The CDR3 is CASSQVGSEAFF.

This chain links TRBV18 with TRBJ1-5. The CDR3 is 15 residues long. The germline CDR1 and CDR2 sequences are KGHSH and LQKENI. CDR3 sequence reads: CASSPNHDPNQPQHF.

The V gene is TRBV20-1, the J gene TRBJ2-2; there is no DNA to check the TCRdb D call of TRBD2. There are 16 residues in the CDR3. The germline V gene encodes CDR1 DFQATT and CDR2 SNEGSKA (reference sequence). This CDR3 is CSARDRRAGGTGELFF.

This CDR3 reads CAISESIGSFQETQYF. The V and J genes are TRBV10-3 and TRBJ2-5. The CDR3 consists of 16 residues. Germline CDR1 and CDR2: ENHRY and SYGVKD.

The V call is TRBV29-1, the J call TRBJ2-5; TCRdb lists TRBD2, though no DNA is available to test this call. The CDR3 spans 15 residues. Germline assignment: CDR1 SQVTM and CDR2 ANQGSEA. CDR3 protein: CSVDASGRPGETQYF.